This TCR beta chain is from a study of shared clonotypes between healthy human individuals. Study details: Each donor had three CD4 naive, three CD4 memory, two CD8 naive and one CD8 memory plate.

Note on this clone: Its antigen is as yet unknown.

Study-wide findings and caveats: Clonotype sharing across a few donors was observed for around 5% of naive CD4 clonotypes. Richness estimates generally favored naive over memory subsets.

The trim removed 5 bases at V and 3 bases at J, leaving 10 bases unmatched. Per germline, CDR1 SEHNR and CDR2 FQNEAQ (reference sequence). This CDR3 comprises 16 residues. Sequenced by immunoSEQ multiplex PCR; TCRdb stores in-frame clones only, minus some. Of about 600,000 clones detected, 98% appear once; the ten largest clones hold less than 0.35%. Naive CD8 cells comprised CD45RO-negative, CCR7-positively selected cells, excluding terminally differentiated effector memory CD45RA+ cells. The healthy adult donors were HIV-negative and reported no recent acute infections or vaccinations. The chain has TRBV7-9 and TRBJ2-7; 10 bases agree with TRBD1. This sequence was found in a man between 25 and 39 years old in good health. The sequenced sample was naive CD8+ T cells sorted from blood. This CDR3 reads CASSTRQGANFYEQYF. CDR3 nucleotide sequence: TGTGCCAGCAGCACTCGACAGGGGGCGAATTTCTACGAGCAGTACTTC.